Presented here are 13 T cell receptor beta chains from one specimen sequenced in a study of blood T cells in healthy people across ages. For the second PCR, which ran for about 7 to 12 cycles, a sample-barcoded 5' primer and a J-beta primer mix were used. TCRdb processed the 5' RACE reads anew with MiXCR; each CDR3 protein has one entry. The top ten hold approximately 3.6% of the sample, which has about 560,000 distinct CDR3 sequences, about 27% seen once. The data also belong to a second study, concerning T cells of mothers and their children.

What was sequenced was blood. The receptors shown here come from a boy aged 2 to 9 in good health.

There are many counts of this clonotype. This rearrangement joins TRBV28 to TRBJ2-7, with D perhaps TRBD1 (5 bases). CDR1 and CDR2 from the germline V gene are MDHEN and SYDVKM. V was shortened by 5 bases and J by 0 bases, with 20 bases between the two germline ends. The CDR3 has 17 residues. CDR3 coding DNA: TGTGCCAGCAGTCTCCTTGGTCAGGGATACACCTCCTACGAGCAGTACTTC. Translated, it gives CASSLLGQGYTSYEQYF.

V usage is TRBV7-8 and J usage is TRBJ1-2; no clear D gene. Germline lookup yields CDR1 SGHVS and CDR2 FQNEAQ. The CDR3 runs to 11 residues. Trimming shortened V by 4 bases and J by 10 bases, and 10 bases separated the two germline ends. CDR3 loop: CASSSLDTYTF. The CDR3 bases are TGTGCCAGCAGCTCTCTCGATACCTACACCTTC.

This clonotype was detected only a few times. The chain recombines TRBV28 with TRBJ2-4, with 12 positions matching TRBD2. The germline V gene encodes CDR1 MDHEN and CDR2 SYDVKM. V shed 5 bases and J 6 bases; nucleotides not matched to a gene: 8. The CDR3 totals 16 residues. The CDR3, as DNA: TGTGCCAGCAGTATCCCTAGCGGGAGGGGGAGAAACATTCAGTACTTC. This encodes CASSIPSGRGRNIQYF. The full variable domain, in which reference TRBV28 and TRBJ2-4 provide the parts outside the CDR3, is DVKVTQSSRYLVKRTGEKVFLECVQDMDHENMFWYRQDPGLGLRLIYFSYDVKMKEKGDIPEGYSVSREKKERFSLILESASTNQTSMYLCASSIPSGRGRNIQYFGAGTRLSVL.

This chain joins TRBV28 and TRBJ2-5, with a weak D call TRBD2 (5 bases). Germline assignment: CDR1 MDHEN and CDR2 SYDVKM. Trimming cost V 3 bases and J 2 bases, with 13 bases left between them. The CDR3 is 15 amino acids. Here the CDR3 DNA reads TGTGCCAGCAGTTTGTCTCTAGCATCTCAAGAGACCCAGTACTTC. Protein sequence: CASSLSLASQETQYF.

The chain couples TRBV27 to TRBJ1-4; no firm D call. The V end was cut by 6 bases, the J end by 3 bases, with 14 bases between. The CDR3 consists of 15 residues. CDR1 and CDR2 (germline): MNHEY, SMNVEV (reference sequence). CDR3 nucleotides: TGTGCCAGCAGCCTTCGTATGGCAGCTAATGAAAAACTGTTTTTT. This sequence encodes CASSLRMAANEKLFF.

This chain connects TRBV20-1 to TRBJ2-5; D might be TRBD2 (6 bases). CDR1 is DFQATT and CDR2 is SNEGSKA in the germline V gene (reference sequence). The ends were cut back, 5 bases at V and 1 base at J, with 11 bases in the middle. The CDR3 consists of 13 residues. CDR3 in amino acids: CSAVRRGQETQYF. The DNA for the CDR3 is TGCAGTGCTGTCCGGCGGGGCCAAGAGACCCAGTACTTC.

As for this clonotype: One end of the junction varies from germline; a read error may be responsible. The chain uses TRBV20-1 and TRBJ2-2; D is perhaps TRBD2 (6 bases). From germline, CDR1 is DFQATT and CDR2 SNEGSKA (reference sequence). The CDR3 spans 16 residues. CDR3 protein: CSARDRFSGRAGELSF. The CDR3 bases are TGCAGTGCTAGAGATAGGTTTAGCGGACGGGCCGGGGAGCTGTCTTTT.

The chain couples TRBV20-1 to TRBJ1-2, with 9 bases that match TRBD1. CDR1 DFQATT and CDR2 SNEGSKA come from the germline V gene (reference sequence). CDR3 size: 15 residues. CDR3 bases: TGCAGCCTGCTTGCGGGAGGACAGGGGTTTTATGGCTACACCTTC. Translation: CSLLAGGQGFYGYTF.

The V and J genes are TRBV28 and TRBJ2-2; 8 positions agree with TRBD1. The V and J ends lost 3 bases and 6 bases, in that order; junction bases with no gene match: 12. The CDR3 loop spans 17 amino acids. Germline lookup yields CDR1 MDHEN and CDR2 SYDVKM. The CDR3: CASSLLPGQGLSGELFF. The CDR3 nucleotides read TGTGCCAGCAGTTTGTTGCCCGGACAGGGATTATCCGGGGAGCTGTTTTTT.

This clonotype was counted a few times. Since a much larger clone is just one base distant, this may be a read error. The gene calls are TRBV6-2 or TRBV6-3 and TRBJ2-2; 9 bases map to TRBD1. The germline V gene encodes CDR1 MNHEY and CDR2 SVGEGT. The CDR3 has 15 amino acids. The J segment lost 0 bases and the V segment lost 5 bases, leaving 1 base of the junction unmatched. In DNA, the CDR3 is TGTGCCAGCAGTAGGACAGGGGCGAACACCGGGGAGCTGTTTTTT. Translation: CASSRTGANTGELFF.

The chain combines TRBV12-3 or TRBV12-4 with TRBJ2-5; 14 bases map to TRBD2. Matching the DNA end better, TRBJ2-7 makes the J call doubtful. This CDR3 is 15 amino acids long. CDR3 in DNA: TGTGCCAGCAGCAGACTAGCGGGAGGGCCCCACGAGCAGTACTTC. Translation: CASSRLAGGPHEQYF.

The CDR3 loop is CAAGTILNTEAFF. CDR3 coding DNA: TGTGCTGCGGGCACGATCTTAAACACTGAAGCTTTCTTT. The V and J genes are TRBV24-1 and TRBJ1-1; D not certain. CDR3 length: 13 residues. Germline CDR1 KGHDR, CDR2 SFDVKD.

V and J are TRBV9 and TRBJ2-5, with D unclear. The CDR3 length is 14 residues. The germline V and J ends were trimmed by 4 bases and 1 base, with 11 bases remaining between them. CDR1 and CDR2 from the germline V gene are SGDLS and YYNGEE. CDR3 amino acids: CASSQTSVQETQYF. The CDR3 DNA follows: TGTGCCAGCAGCCAGACTTCTGTCCAAGAGACCCAGTACTTC.